Listed below are T cell receptor beta chains from one sample, sequenced in a study of T cells after yellow fever vaccination. TCRdb itself ran the 5' RACE reads through MiXCR, one entry per CDR3 protein. The table has about 350,000 distinct CDR3 sequences, around 12% seen once. Source: CD4+ T cells sorted from PBMCs, taken 15 days after the yellow fever booster vaccination. These receptors came from a man aged 18 to 29 who received the YFV17D yellow fever vaccine. Each CDR3 is given with its conserved first and last residue. The order of the fields is J gene, clone size, V gene, CDR3 length, D gene, CDR3 protein, CDR3 DNA. D genes are given only for firm matches. Clone size is shown for a subset of rows, as once, few, many or a class of expanded clone.

j_gene: TRBJ2-7
abundance: NA
v_gene: TRBV12-3/TRBV12-4
len: 14
d_gene: NA
CDR3aa: CASSLRGLSYEQYF
CDR3nt: TGTGCCAGCAGTTTACGCGGTCTCTCCTACGAGCAGTACTTC

j_gene: TRBJ2-2
abundance: NA
v_gene: TRBV29-1
len: 14
d_gene: NA
CDR3aa: CSVQELANTGELFF
CDR3nt: TGCAGCGTTCAGGAGCTCGCGAACACCGGGGAGCTGTTTTTT

j_gene: TRBJ1-2
abundance: NA
v_gene: TRBV5-1
len: 16
d_gene: NA
CDR3aa: CASSSLPGHLNYGYTF
CDR3nt: TGCGCCAGCAGCTCACTTCCGGGACACCTTAACTATGGCTACACCTTC

j_gene: TRBJ1-2
abundance: few
v_gene: TRBV7-9
len: 16
d_gene: NA
CDR3aa: CASSHDLVAGTYGYTF
CDR3nt: TGTGCCAGCAGCCACGACTTAGTGGCAGGTACCTATGGCTACACCTTC

j_gene: TRBJ2-3
abundance: many
v_gene: TRBV10-2
len: 14
d_gene: NA
CDR3aa: CASSVSHLTDTQYF
CDR3nt: TGCGCCAGCAGTGTGTCGCACCTTACAGATACGCAGTATTTT

j_gene: TRBJ2-1
abundance: many
v_gene: TRBV4-2
len: 16
d_gene: NA
CDR3aa: CASSQDGGDFTMKQFF
CDR3nt: TGTGCCAGCAGCCAAGATGGCGGGGACTTTACAATGAAGCAGTTCTTC

j_gene: TRBJ1-2
abundance: few
v_gene: TRBV29-1
len: 12
d_gene: NA
CDR3aa: CSVEGGDYGYTF
CDR3nt: TGCAGCGTTGAAGGAGGGGACTATGGCTACACCTTC

j_gene: TRBJ2-5
abundance: NA
v_gene: TRBV7-2
len: 15
d_gene: TRBD2
CDR3aa: CASSLQAGGGETQYF
CDR3nt: TGTGCCAGCAGCTTACAGGCGGGGGGCGGAGAGACCCAGTACTTC

j_gene: TRBJ2-2
abundance: few
v_gene: TRBV7-6
len: 15
d_gene: NA
CDR3aa: CASSSAWSPTGELFF
CDR3nt: TGTGCCAGCAGCTCGGCCTGGAGCCCCACCGGGGAGCTGTTTTTT

j_gene: TRBJ1-1
abundance: few
v_gene: TRBV20-1
len: 15
d_gene: NA
CDR3aa: CSARDRRGGDTEAFF
CDR3nt: TGCAGTGCTAGAGATCGGCGGGGAGGGGACACTGAAGCTTTCTTT

j_gene: TRBJ1-1
abundance: NA
v_gene: TRBV5-1
len: 13
d_gene: NA
CDR3aa: CAISTEVGTEAFF
CDR3nt: TGCGCCATCTCGACCGAGGTGGGCACTGAAGCTTTCTTT

j_gene: TRBJ1-1
abundance: NA
v_gene: TRBV6-5
len: 15
d_gene: NA
CDR3aa: CASSPLGGAHTEAFF
CDR3nt: TGTGCCAGCAGTCCTTTGGGGGGGGCACACACTGAAGCTTTCTTT

j_gene: TRBJ2-5
abundance: few
v_gene: TRBV7-2
len: 13
d_gene: NA
CDR3aa: CASSPWGHGTQYF
CDR3nt: TGTGCCAGCAGCCCCTGGGGCCACGGGACCCAGTACTTC

j_gene: TRBJ2-1
abundance: few
v_gene: TRBV20-1
len: 12
d_gene: NA
CDR3aa: CSARRTINEQFF
CDR3nt: TGCAGTGCTAGGCGCACGATCAATGAGCAGTTCTTC

j_gene: TRBJ2-2
abundance: NA
v_gene: TRBV20-1
len: 13
d_gene: TRBD2
CDR3aa: CTIREGVTGELFF
CDR3nt: TGCACCATACGGGAGGGTGTGACCGGGGAGCTGTTTTTT

j_gene: TRBJ1-6
abundance: few
v_gene: TRBV20-1
len: 12
d_gene: NA
CDR3aa: CSARFPNSPLHF
CDR3nt: TGCAGTGCTAGATTCCCTAATTCACCCCTCCACTTT

j_gene: TRBJ2-1
abundance: many
v_gene: TRBV2
len: 15
d_gene: TRBD1
CDR3aa: CASTLGQGAYNEQFF
CDR3nt: TGTGCCAGCACCTTGGGACAGGGGGCCTACAATGAGCAGTTCTTC

j_gene: TRBJ2-7
abundance: NA
v_gene: TRBV7-3
len: 14
d_gene: NA
CDR3aa: CASSLKPRGGEQYF
CDR3nt: TGTGCCAGCAGCTTAAAGCCCAGGGGCGGCGAGCAGTACTTC

j_gene: TRBJ2-3
abundance: few
v_gene: TRBV7-2
len: 16
d_gene: TRBD1
CDR3aa: CASSFGTGGAGDTQYF
CDR3nt: TGTGCCAGCAGCTTCGGGACAGGGGGCGCAGGAGATACGCAGTATTTT

j_gene: TRBJ1-2
abundance: NA
v_gene: TRBV11-2
len: 12
d_gene: NA
CDR3aa: CASSPGGTGYTF
CDR3nt: TGTGCCAGCAGCCCGGGAGGGACTGGCTACACCTTC

j_gene: TRBJ2-1
abundance: few
v_gene: TRBV15
len: 15
d_gene: NA
CDR3aa: CATSGLRGGYNEQFF
CDR3nt: TGTGCCACCAGCGGCCTCAGGGGGGGCTACAATGAGCAGTTCTTC

j_gene: TRBJ1-1
abundance: NA
v_gene: TRBV14
len: 13
d_gene: NA
CDR3aa: CASSHGWNTEAFF
CDR3nt: TGTGCCAGCAGCCATGGATGGAACACTGAAGCTTTCTTT

j_gene: TRBJ2-1
abundance: NA
v_gene: TRBV4-3
len: 17
d_gene: NA
CDR3aa: CASSQDLRGASYNEQFF
CDR3nt: TGCGCCAGCAGCCAAGATTTGAGAGGGGCATCCTACAATGAGCAGTTCTTC

j_gene: TRBJ2-5
abundance: NA
v_gene: TRBV5-5
len: 14
d_gene: NA
CDR3aa: CASSLLSAQETQYF
CDR3nt: TGTGCCAGCAGCCTCCTGTCCGCACAAGAGACCCAGTACTTC

j_gene: TRBJ2-7
abundance: NA
v_gene: TRBV5-5
len: 15
d_gene: TRBD2
CDR3aa: CASSSYRGVEGEQYF
CDR3nt: TGTGCCAGCAGCTCGTACCGGGGGGTGGAGGGAGAGCAGTACTTC

j_gene: TRBJ1-2
abundance: many
v_gene: TRBV7-9
len: 13
d_gene: NA
CDR3aa: CASSLGGPYGYTF
CDR3nt: TGTGCCAGCAGCTTGGGCGGACCCTATGGCTACACCTTC

j_gene: TRBJ1-5
abundance: NA
v_gene: TRBV7-9
len: 18
d_gene: NA
CDR3aa: CASSLARRGGHSNQPQHF
CDR3nt: TGTGCCAGCAGCTTAGCCCGTCGGGGGGGGCATAGCAATCAGCCCCAGCATTTT

j_gene: TRBJ2-7
abundance: many
v_gene: TRBV7-2
len: 12
d_gene: NA
CDR3aa: CASSPGAYEQYF
CDR3nt: TGTGCCAGCAGTCCAGGGGCCTACGAGCAGTACTTC

j_gene: TRBJ1-2
abundance: NA
v_gene: TRBV6-5
len: 13
d_gene: NA
CDR3aa: CASQRGGLDGYTF
CDR3nt: TGTGCCAGTCAAAGGGGGGGGCTCGATGGCTACACCTTC

j_gene: TRBJ1-2
abundance: NA
v_gene: TRBV4-3
len: 13
d_gene: NA
CDR3aa: CASSQDRVQGYTF
CDR3nt: TGCGCCAGCAGCCAAGATAGAGTACAGGGCTACACCTTC

j_gene: TRBJ2-5
abundance: NA
v_gene: TRBV6-5
len: 14
d_gene: NA
CDR3aa: CASSDVGDKETQYF
CDR3nt: TGTGCCAGCTCGGACGTGGGTGATAAGGAGACCCAGTACTTC

j_gene: TRBJ1-5
abundance: few
v_gene: TRBV12-3/TRBV12-4
len: 12
d_gene: NA
CDR3aa: CASSETLDTAFF
CDR3nt: TGTGCCAGCAGTGAGACTTTGGACACGGCCTTTTTT

j_gene: TRBJ1-1
abundance: few
v_gene: TRBV12-3/TRBV12-4
len: 15
d_gene: NA
CDR3aa: CASSLAGILNTEAFF
CDR3nt: TGTGCCAGCAGTCTAGCGGGGATATTGAACACTGAAGCTTTCTTT

j_gene: TRBJ1-2
abundance: NA
v_gene: TRBV20-1
len: 15
d_gene: NA
CDR3aa: CSARGIRENLYGYTF
CDR3nt: TGCAGTGCTAGAGGGATCAGGGAGAACTTATATGGCTACACCTTC

j_gene: TRBJ1-1
abundance: many
v_gene: TRBV2
len: 14
d_gene: TRBD1
CDR3aa: CASSAGGRGTEAFF
CDR3nt: TGTGCCAGCAGTGCAGGGGGCCGTGGAACTGAAGCTTTCTTT

j_gene: TRBJ1-5
abundance: NA
v_gene: TRBV2
len: 14
d_gene: NA
CDR3aa: CASSVDSGYQPQHF
CDR3nt: TGTGCCAGCAGTGTCGACTCAGGTTATCAGCCCCAGCATTTT

j_gene: TRBJ2-5
abundance: NA
v_gene: TRBV24-1
len: 15
d_gene: NA
CDR3aa: CATSDSGGLRETQYF
CDR3nt: TGTGCCACCAGTGATTCCGGGGGGCTGAGAGAGACCCAGTACTTC

j_gene: TRBJ2-1
abundance: NA
v_gene: TRBV4-1
len: 13
d_gene: NA
CDR3aa: CASRGRYYNEQFF
CDR3nt: TGCGCCAGTAGAGGACGTTACTACAATGAGCAGTTCTTC

j_gene: TRBJ2-1
abundance: NA
v_gene: TRBV20-1
len: 17
d_gene: TRBD2
CDR3aa: CSATGLAGGESYNEQFF
CDR3nt: TGCAGTGCTACGGGGCTAGCGGGGGGCGAATCCTACAATGAGCAGTTCTTC

j_gene: TRBJ2-2
abundance: few
v_gene: TRBV4-2
len: 14
d_gene: TRBD2
CDR3aa: CASRPLAENGELFF
CDR3nt: TGTGCCAGCAGGCCACTAGCGGAGAACGGGGAGCTGTTTTTT

j_gene: TRBJ2-3
abundance: NA
v_gene: TRBV7-2
len: 14
d_gene: TRBD1
CDR3aa: CASSIQGKPDTQYF
CDR3nt: TGTGCCAGCAGCATACAGGGGAAGCCAGATACGCAGTATTTT

j_gene: TRBJ2-4
abundance: NA
v_gene: TRBV20-1
len: 15
d_gene: NA
CDR3aa: CSAKPQVVAKNIQYF
CDR3nt: TGCAGTGCTAAGCCCCAGGTCGTAGCCAAAAACATTCAGTACTTC

j_gene: TRBJ1-1
abundance: few
v_gene: TRBV6-1
len: 13
d_gene: TRBD1
CDR3aa: CASREGAQTEAFF
CDR3nt: TGTGCCAGCAGGGAGGGGGCGCAGACTGAAGCTTTCTTT

j_gene: TRBJ2-1
abundance: few
v_gene: TRBV4-2
len: 16
d_gene: TRBD2
CDR3aa: CASSQDPSGGSNEQFF
CDR3nt: TGTGCCAGCAGCCAAGATCCCAGCGGGGGGTCCAATGAGCAGTTCTTC

j_gene: TRBJ2-1
abundance: few
v_gene: TRBV6-1
len: 15
d_gene: NA
CDR3aa: CASSELSDSYNEQFF
CDR3nt: TGTGCCAGCAGTGAATTGTCCGATTCCTACAATGAGCAGTTCTTC

j_gene: TRBJ2-1
abundance: NA
v_gene: TRBV10-3
len: 14
d_gene: NA
CDR3aa: CAISGQVGYNEQFF
CDR3nt: TGTGCCATCAGTGGACAGGTAGGCTACAATGAGCAGTTCTTC

j_gene: TRBJ1-3
abundance: many
v_gene: TRBV28
len: 15
d_gene: NA
CDR3aa: CASSFRPSSGNTIYF
CDR3nt: TGTGCCAGCAGTTTTAGGCCTTCCTCTGGAAACACCATATATTTT

j_gene: TRBJ2-7
abundance: NA
v_gene: TRBV20-1
len: 12
d_gene: TRBD1
CDR3aa: CSAGRGTNEQYF
CDR3nt: TGCAGTGCCGGCAGGGGGACCAACGAGCAGTACTTC

j_gene: TRBJ2-7
abundance: few
v_gene: TRBV5-1
len: 15
d_gene: NA
CDR3aa: CASRTLASNTYEQYF
CDR3nt: TGCGCCAGCCGGACGTTGGCCAGTAATACGTACGAGCAGTACTTC

j_gene: TRBJ2-3
abundance: NA
v_gene: TRBV6-5
len: 12
d_gene: NA
CDR3aa: CASSPRSYTQYF
CDR3nt: TGTGCCAGCAGCCCCCGTTCATATACGCAGTATTTT

j_gene: TRBJ2-2
abundance: many
v_gene: TRBV24-1
len: 16
d_gene: NA
CDR3aa: CATSDPKLYEAGELFF
CDR3nt: TGTGCCACCAGTGACCCAAAGCTGTATGAGGCCGGGGAGCTGTTTTTT

j_gene: TRBJ2-3
abundance: NA
v_gene: TRBV9
len: 20
d_gene: TRBD2
CDR3aa: CASSVGLIGGLAGFTDTQYF
CDR3nt: TGTGCCAGCAGCGTAGGATTGATCGGGGGACTAGCGGGGTTCACAGATACGCAGTATTTT

j_gene: TRBJ1-1
abundance: few
v_gene: TRBV7-2
len: 13
d_gene: NA
CDR3aa: CASSLGGRGEAFF
CDR3nt: TGTGCCAGCAGCTTAGGGGGCCGGGGTGAAGCTTTCTTT

j_gene: TRBJ2-5
abundance: NA
v_gene: TRBV4-1
len: 14
d_gene: NA
CDR3aa: CASSQVPGRETQYF
CDR3nt: TGCGCCAGCAGCCAAGTCCCAGGGAGGGAGACCCAGTACTTC

j_gene: TRBJ1-1
abundance: many
v_gene: TRBV11-2
len: 13
d_gene: NA
CDR3aa: CASSYWTNTEAFF
CDR3nt: TGTGCCAGCAGCTATTGGACGAACACTGAAGCTTTCTTT